This T cell receptor (beta chain) was found in a study of shared T cell receptors in the human thymus. CDR1 MGHRA and CDR2 YSYEKL come from the germline V gene. Trimming shortened V by 0 bases and J by 15 bases, and 27 bases separated the two germline ends. This CDR3 is 17 amino acids long. TCRdb's table, derived via immunoSEQ multiplex PCR, lists solely in-frame clones and lacks some. The sample lists approximately 760,000 clones; over 75% were seen once. Separately, the same data were catalogued under a study of human thymus T cells. Turning to that study: The people who donated were healthy Finnish babies having corrective surgery for congenital heart defects. Thymic resections from corrective heart surgery supplied the tissue. Usage of V and J genes appeared biased in thymic and blood repertoires. Overlap was high between thymic repertoires from unrelated individuals, as reported in related research.

The genes are TRBV4-1 and TRBJ2-1; a weak D match, TRBD1 (5 bases). Input material: thymocytes. This TCR came from a girl in the first two years of life with a congenital heart defect. The CDR3, as DNA: TGCGCCAGCAGCCAAGATAAAGAAGAGCGTAGACCACGACAGCGGTTCTTC. Its protein is CASSQDKEERRPRQRFF.